This T cell receptor beta chain is from a study of regulatory T cells in long-lasting Graves disease. Study results and caveats: Fewer public clonotypes were shared by new patients (966) than by persistent patients (about 3,000). TCR diversity was lower in persistent than newly diagnosed Graves' disease.

Described time point: newly diagnosed GD, antithyroid drugs for less than 3 months. Isolated PBMC RNA provided the starting material for the TCR library. From each patient, roughly 10 milliliters of peripheral blood was drawn and collected into an EDTA anticoagulant tube. The TCR beta library used iRepertoire HTBI primers with Arm-PCR amplification of CDR3. Using its own MiXCR run on the multiplex PCR reads, TCRdb lists one record per CDR3 protein. The sample carries 200,000 to 300,000 distinct CDR3 sequences, around 20% recorded once. This clonotype was counted ten times or more. No antigen is known for it. The origin of this receptor is a female donor with Graves disease. Sample: peripheral blood mononuclear cells (PBMCs), taken at new diagnosis, from a patient treated with antithyroid drugs.

CDR3 DNA: TGTGCCAGCTCACCATGGTCAGGGGATTCAGATACGCAGTATTTT. Translation gives CASSPWSGDSDTQYF. The rearrangement joins TRBV18 to TRBJ2-3; tentative D call: TRBD1 (6 bases). Trimming took 2 bases from V and 4 from J, leaving 13 bases between them. This CDR3 region has 15 residues. Germline V CDR1 and CDR2: KGHSH, LQKENI.